This entry concerns a single T cell receptor beta chain. The data were taken from a study of blood T cell repertoires in COVID-19. Germline V gives CDR1 MDHEN, CDR2 SYDVKM. The junction had 15 bases not matched to a gene; V was cut back by 3 bases and J by 7 bases. CDR3 length: 17 amino acids. This table comes from immunoSEQ multiplex PCR, and its TCRdb copy is limited to in-frame clones, with some not included. The data contain approximately 250,000 clones, approximately 82% of them seen just once; the ten biggest clones take up 2% to 2.5%. The J gene is TRBJ2-1, the V gene TRBV28; 7 nucleotides align to TRBD2. The clonotype was recovered from a middle-aged man who had recovered from COVID-19. Sequencing was carried out using peripheral blood. In DNA form, the CDR3 reads TGTGCCAGCAGTTTCAATTTTCCGCGGGAGAGTATTAATGAGCAGTTCTTC. It yields the protein CASSFNFPRESINEQFF.